This T cell receptor (beta chain) originates from a study of CD8+ T cells in alopecia areata. Overall study findings and caveats: Patients showed less clear TCR sequence sharing than mice, possibly partly because of HLA diversity. Scalp samples also contribute reads from the resident alphabeta T cells found in normal skin. Higher clonality than in normal scalp was seen in lesional scalp, especially alopecia totalis/universalis.

The sorting of PBMCs gave CD4+ and CD8+ T cells. The CDR3 loop spans 15 amino acids. Germline CDR1 is SQVTM and CDR2 is ANQGSEA. V was pared by 2 bases and J by 3 bases, with 11 bases between. The authors extracted RNA and reverse transcribed it into cDNA as the sequencing template. This table comes from immunoSEQ multiplex PCR, and its TCRdb copy is limited to in-frame clones, with some not included. The sample lists approximately 63,000 clones, approximately 60% occurring once. This clone was counted only a few times. The antigen is undetermined. This chain connects TRBV29-1 to TRBJ2-6; D tentatively fits TRBD1 or TRBD2 (5 bases each). The source is a human donor with alopecia areata. The specimen was CD8+ T cells sorted from blood, collected at week 0. CDR3 sequence (DNA): TGCAGCGTTGAATTTGTGGGGGTTGGGGCCAACGTCCTGACTTTC. Translating it yields CSVEFVGVGANVLTF.